Listed below are T cell receptor beta chains from one sample, sequenced in a study of control samples from healthy donors and cancer patients. Profiling relied on immunoSEQ multiplex PCR, and the TCRdb table lists in-frame clones only, not all of them. The repertoire consists of fewer than 200,000 clones, with about 94% occurring once and the leading ten covering approximately 4%. The sequenced material came from blood. These receptors were taken from a woman aged 60-75 years in good health. Both conserved end residues are part of each CDR3. D genes are given only for firm matches. The listing skips clone size in some rows; elsewhere it reads once, few, many or a size class.

TRBV19,-,16,TRBJ1-1,TRBD1,TGTGCCAGCCCACCCCGACAGGGGGTCCTAAACACTGAAGCTTTCTTT,CASPPRQGVLNTEAFF
TRBV5-1,once,15,TRBJ2-7,TRBD2,TGCGCCAGCAGCTCCGGGACTACCCTTCAGAGGGAGCAGTACTTC,CASSSGTTLQREQYF
TRBV12-3/TRBV12-4,-,13,TRBJ1-3,-,TGTGCCAGCAGCACAGGGACTGGAAACACCATATATTTT,CASSTGTGNTIYF
TRBV7-2,-,13,TRBJ1-5,-,TGTGCCAGCAGCTCAGAGGCGGCGGGGGCCCAGCATTTT,CASSSEAAGAQHF
TRBV7-9,-,15,TRBJ1-1,-,TGTGCCAGCAGCTTAGGTACCCGACTCAACACTGAAGCTTTCTTT,CASSLGTRLNTEAFF
TRBV7-6,-,16,TRBJ2-3,-,TGTGCCAGCAGCTTTAGTTCTGGGCGGGGGCTAGATACGCAGTATTTT,CASSFSSGRGLDTQYF
TRBV14,-,18,TRBJ1-5,TRBD1,TGTGCCAGCAGCCAAGATAGACCTTGGCGACAGGGGGATCAGCCCCAGCATTTT,CASSQDRPWRQGDQPQHF
TRBV30,-,15,TRBJ1-1,-,TGTGCCTGGAGTGTAGCCGGGGCCCGGCGCACTGAAGCTTTCTTT,CAWSVAGARRTEAFF
TRBV6-5,-,15,TRBJ1-4,-,TGTGCCAGCAGCTCCGCGGGGCAGAAGTGGGAAAAACTGTTTTTT,CASSSAGQKWEKLFF
TRBV7-9,-,14,TRBJ2-6,-,TGTGCCAGCAGCTTCTCAACTGGGGCCAACGTCCTGACTTTC,CASSFSTGANVLTF
TRBV25-1,once,15,TRBJ1-1,-,TGTGCCAGCAGGGGCCAGGGAAAATCCTACACTGAAGCTTTCTTT,CASRGQGKSYTEAFF
TRBV7-2,-,16,TRBJ1-5,TRBD1,TGTGCCAGCAGCTTAGGGACAGGGAGGAGCAATCAGCCCCAGCATTTT,CASSLGTGRSNQPQHF
TRBV19,-,13,TRBJ2-1,-,TGTGCCAGTAGTATAGCATCCGTGGATGAGCAGTTCTTC,CASSIASVDEQFF
TRBV18,-,14,TRBJ1-1,TRBD1,TGTGCCAGCCTGTTCGGGACAGGGGACACTGAAGCTTTCTTT,CASLFGTGDTEAFF
TRBV18,-,15,TRBJ2-7,TRBD2,TGTGCCAGCTCACCACTAGCGGGACTGACCTACGAGCAGTACTTC,CASSPLAGLTYEQYF
TRBV28,-,12,TRBJ1-1,-,TGTGCCACGACATTAATCGACACTGAAGCTTTCTTT,CATTLIDTEAFF
TRBV24-1,-,13,TRBJ1-1,TRBD1,TGTGCCACCAGTGATGTGACAGGGGGAAAAGCTTTCTTT,CATSDVTGGKAFF
TRBV6-6,-,14,TRBJ1-3,TRBD1,TGTGCCAGCAGTTCGCCGGGACAGGGGAACACCATATATTTT,CASSSPGQGNTIYF
TRBV18,-,15,TRBJ1-2,TRBD1,TGTGCCAGCTCAAACATGACAGGGGTGGTCTATGGCTACACCTTC,CASSNMTGVVYGYTF
TRBV20-1,-,14,TRBJ2-2,-,TGCAGTGCTAGTCTTCCCAGGGGTACCGGGGAGCTGTTTTTT,CSASLPRGTGELFF
TRBV7-9,-,15,TRBJ1-4,-,TGTGCCAGCAGCTATGCCCGGCCAACTAATGAAAAACTGTTTTTT,CASSYARPTNEKLFF
TRBV29-1,-,14,TRBJ1-1,-,TGCAGCGTCTTAAACTCCCGGTCGAACACTGAAGCTTTCTTT,CSVLNSRSNTEAFF
TRBV6-2/TRBV6-3,-,17,TRBJ2-2,-,TGTGCCAGCAGTTACGGGCGGGGCGGGGGCCGCCCCGGGGAGCTGTTTTTT,CASSYGRGGGRPGELFF
TRBV19,-,14,TRBJ1-3,-,TGTGCCAGTAGTAACGAGGCGTCTGGAAACACCATATATTTT,CASSNEASGNTIYF
TRBV28,-,15,TRBJ1-5,TRBD1,TGTGCCAGCAGTCCGAGACAGGGGGGCAATCAGCCCCAGCATTTT,CASSPRQGGNQPQHF
TRBV6-5,-,15,TRBJ2-7,TRBD1,TGTGCCAGCAGAAAAACGGGACAGAGCTCCTACGAGCAGTACTTC,CASRKTGQSSYEQYF
TRBV7-2,-,15,TRBJ2-1,-,TGTGCCAGCAGCTTGGGGGCCAGGAGCTACAATGAGCAGTTCTTC,CASSLGARSYNEQFF
TRBV27,-,16,TRBJ1-6,-,TGTGCCAGCAGTCACATCGGGACAAAGAAGGATTCACCCCTCCACTTT,CASSHIGTKKDSPLHF
TRBV11-3,-,16,TRBJ2-7,TRBD1,TGTGCCAGCAGCAGAACCCGGGACAGTGAAACCTACGAGCAGTACTTC,CASSRTRDSETYEQYF
TRBV6-2/TRBV6-3,-,17,TRBJ2-1,-,TGTGCCAGCACCCCCCTGGCGGGTAGTAGCTCCTACAATGAGCAGTTCTTC,CASTPLAGSSSYNEQFF
TRBV4-3,-,16,TRBJ1-6,-,TGCGCCAGCAGCCAAGGTTCCGGACAGTCTAATTCACCCCTCCACTTT,CASSQGSGQSNSPLHF
TRBV30,-,12,TRBJ2-1,TRBD1,TGTGCCTGTGGACAGGGTGGGAATGAGCAGTTCTTC,CACGQGGNEQFF
TRBV5-1,-,15,TRBJ1-5,-,TGCGCCAGCAGCTTTATCCCAGGGTCTGGACAGCCCCAGCATTTT,CASSFIPGSGQPQHF
TRBV28,-,15,TRBJ2-2,TRBD2,TGTGCCAGCAGTTTCTATAGCGGGGGTGGCGGGGAGCTGTTTTTT,CASSFYSGGGGELFF
TRBV25-1,-,14,TRBJ1-2,-,TGTGCCAGCAGGGACGGGCTGGGGTCCTATGGCTACACCTTC,CASRDGLGSYGYTF
TRBV5-5,once,16,TRBJ1-2,TRBD1,TGTGCCAGCAGCTTGGCCGGGACAGGGGGTCTCTATGGCCACACCTTC,CASSLAGTGGLYGHTF
TRBV5-8,-,16,TRBJ2-5,TRBD2,TGTGCCAGCAGCTTGGGACTAGCGGGGGATCTGGAGACCCAGTACTTC,CASSLGLAGDLETQYF
TRBV5-5,-,12,TRBJ2-1,-,TGTGCCAGCAGCTTGGTCGGACTGGAGCAGTTCTTC,CASSLVGLEQFF
TRBV15,-,13,TRBJ1-1,-,TGTGCCACCAGCAGGGGACCGAACACTGAAGCTTTCTTT,CATSRGPNTEAFF
TRBV7-9,-,15,TRBJ2-7,-,TGTGCCAGCAGCTCCCGCTTCTCCACCTCCTACGAGCAGTACTTC,CASSSRFSTSYEQYF
TRBV7-2,-,15,TRBJ2-2,TRBD2,TGTGCCAGCAGCTTCTCTAGCGGGCGAGCCGGGGAGCTGTTTTTT,CASSFSSGRAGELFF